This T cell receptor (beta chain) was recovered during a study of blood T cell repertoires in COVID-19. Across the whole study: Some COVID-19 samples were acute and others convalescent; all came from the United States, Italy and Spain.

Germline V gives CDR1 MDHEN, CDR2 SYDVKM. There are 17 residues in the CDR3. V lost 5 bases to trimming and J lost 0 bases, with 17 bases between them. The authors' processing: Reference gene primer amplification yielded estimated nucleated cell counts. Repertoires were generated with immunoSEQ multiplex PCR, while TCRdb's copy carries only in-frame clones and drops some. The V and J calls and clone size were taken over from that table, and D and trimming were inferred from the DNA. The table records roughly 400,000 clones, about 86% of them present only once. The chain couples TRBV28 to TRBJ1-3; D is unresolved. Sequenced: PBMCs or T cells enriched from blood (not recorded which). This sequence originates from a woman in her 50s who had recovered from COVID-19. Written as DNA, the CDR3 is TGTGCCAGCAGTCTAACCTCCTGGGCAGTCTCTGGAAACACCATATATTTT. Encoded protein: CASSLTSWAVSGNTIYF.